The source of this T cell receptor (beta chain) is a study of shared clonotypes between healthy human individuals. The assay was immunoSEQ multiplex PCR, and TCRdb's table has in-frame clones only and misses some. The repertoire includes millions of clones, 85% to 95% of them detected once, and more than 0.1% sits in the top ten. The V end lost 4 bases, the J end lost 4 bases, and 14 bases lay between the germline ends. The length of the CDR3 is 14 residues. The germline gives CDR1 SGHTS, CDR2 YDEGEE. The V and J genes are TRBV5-8 and TRBJ2-5, with D tentatively TRBD2 (7 bases). Sample: naive CD4+ T cells sorted from blood. As for subset: CD45RA+ positively selected. The origin of this receptor is a man between 18 and 29 years old in good health. CDR3 sequence reads: CASSRGDMRETQYF. CDR3 sequence (DNA): TGTGCCAGCAGCCGGGGGGACATGCGAGAGACCCAGTACTTC.